The 14 T cell receptor beta chains listed next were all sequenced from one sample in a study of Ad26.COV2.S vaccination and SARS-CoV-2 variants. Treatment noted: 19 received Ad26.COV2.S at low or high dose, single or two shots; roughly five received placebo; per-sample allocation not given. All samples were drawn on day 63, counting from the first vaccine or placebo injection. Produced via immunoSEQ multiplex PCR; TCRdb's table is partial and in-frame only. The repertoire includes some 340,000 clones, around 84% of them detected once, and approximately 1.9% sits in the top ten. The sequences come from peripheral blood, collected in a trial of Ad26.COV2.S vaccine versus placebo. These receptors were collected from a person aged 18-65 years who received the Ad26.COV2.S COVID-19 vaccine or a placebo.

V is TRBV27 and J is TRBJ2-3; D gene ambiguous. The CDR3 contains 15 residues. Trimming left V 3 bases short and J 0 bases short, with 10 bases between. Germline V lookup: CDR1 MNHEY, CDR2 SMNVEV (reference sequence). CDR3 in amino acids: CASSLEKLSTDTQYF. The CDR3 bases are TGTGCCAGCAGTTTGGAGAAACTAAGCACAGATACGCAGTATTTT.

Only a few counts were recorded for this clone. The CDR3 here is CATSATMTSRSYNEQFF. The CDR3 DNA follows: TGTGCCACCAGCGCCACTATGACTAGCAGGTCCTACAATGAGCAGTTCTTC. This chain connects TRBV15 to TRBJ2-1; 7 positions match TRBD2. V lost 5 bases, J lost 1 base, and 11 bases stayed unmatched. Germline V gene lookup returns CDR1 LNHNV and CDR2 YYDKDF (reference sequence). CDR3 length: 17 residues.

The chain uses TRBV7-2 and TRBJ1-6; 8 nucleotides line up with TRBD1. The V gene's germline CDR1 is SGHTA and CDR2 FQGNSA. Trimming took 5 bases from V and 8 from J; bases not matched to a gene: 11. This CDR3 contains 16 residues. The CDR3 protein is CASSDLDRGGDSPLHF. For the CDR3, the DNA is TGTGCCAGCAGCGACCTCGACAGGGGAGGGGATTCACCCCTCCACTTT.

The J gene is TRBJ2-5, the V gene TRBV6-5; D could derive from TRBD1 or TRBD2 (5 bases each). Trimming shortened V by 7 bases and J by 7 bases, and 22 bases separated the two germline ends. Germline CDR1 and CDR2: MNHEY and SVGAGI. This CDR3 spans 15 amino acids. CDR3 residues: CASIPPGAPSGTQYF. Written as DNA, the CDR3 is TGTGCCAGCATCCCCCCCGGGGCCCCCTCCGGGACCCAGTACTTC.

The chain joins TRBV5-4 to TRBJ1-1, with 8 bases lining up with TRBD1. The CDR3 contains 15 residues. Trimming took 4 bases from V and 2 from J; bases not matched to a gene: 7. The germline V gene encodes CDR1 SGHNT and CDR2 YYREEE (reference sequence). CDR3 residues: CASSPGQVLNTEAFF. CDR3 DNA sequence: TGTGCCAGCAGCCCGGGACAGGTTTTAAACACTGAAGCTTTCTTT.

The chain recombines TRBV7-9 with TRBJ1-2, with D possibly being TRBD1 (5 bases). The CDR3 consists of 16 residues. CDR1 and CDR2 (germline): SEHNR, FQNEAQ (reference sequence). V lost 1 base and J lost 2, with 14 bases in between. CDR3 sequence reads: CASSLGSGLTNYGYTF. CDR3 nucleotide sequence: TGTGCCAGCAGCTTAGGGTCGGGGCTAACCAACTATGGCTACACCTTC.

CDR3 in DNA: TGTGCCAGCAGTGGTTTTGGGGGGACGAACACTGAAGCTTTCTTT. The encoded protein is CASSGFGGTNTEAFF. The rearrangement joins TRBV6-2 or TRBV6-3 to TRBJ1-1; TRBD1 is a possible D gene (5 bases). The CDR3 consists of 15 residues. Germline V gene sequence: CDR1 MNHEY, CDR2 SVGEGT. Trimming stripped 5 bases from V and 1 base from J, with 14 bases between.

V usage is TRBV7-9 and J usage is TRBJ1-2, with D possibly being TRBD1 (6 bases). The CDR3 consists of 9 residues. V dropped 11 bases and J dropped 8 bases, with 9 bases sitting between them. The germline gives CDR1 SEHNR, CDR2 FQNEAQ (reference sequence). The CDR3 reads CAAGGGYTF. Here the CDR3 DNA reads TGTGCCGCCGGGGGCGGCTACACCTTC.

V is TRBV7-2 and J is TRBJ2-3; TRBD2 matches at 11 bases. The ends lost 5 bases at V and 5 bases at J; junction bases unmatched: 6. Germline assignment: CDR1 SGHTA and CDR2 FQGNSA. CDR3 length: 15 residues. The CDR3 protein is CASSPLAGAKDTQYF. CDR3 DNA sequence: TGTGCCAGCAGCCCACTAGCGGGGGCGAAAGATACGCAGTATTTT. The full variable domain, in which reference TRBV7-2 and TRBJ2-3 provide the parts outside the CDR3, is GAGVSQSPSNKVTEKGKDVELRCDPISGHTALYWYRQSLGQGLEFLIYFQGNSAPDKSGLPSDRFSAERTGGSVSTLTIQRTQQEDSAVYLCASSPLAGAKDTQYFGPGTRLTVL.

This chain uses TRBV30 with TRBJ1-2; 9 bases fit TRBD1. From germline, CDR1 is GTSNPN and CDR2 SVGIG (reference sequence). The J segment lost 6 bases and the V segment lost 1 base, leaving 12 bases of the junction unmatched. The CDR3 runs 16 residues. The CDR3 is CAWSGGTGKSDNGYTF. CDR3 nucleotide sequence: TGTGCCTGGAGTGGAGGGACAGGGAAGAGTGACAATGGCTACACCTTC.

The chain is built from TRBV7-2 and TRBJ1-3; 7 bases map to TRBD1. The CDR3 runs 18 residues. Per the germline V gene, CDR1 is SGHTA and CDR2 is FQGNSA. Losses at the gene ends were 5 bases for V and 1 base for J; bases not matched to a gene: 14. In DNA, the CDR3 is TGTGCCAGCAGCCAGAAAAACGTTGGGGACAGATCTGGAAACACCATATATTTT. Encoded protein: CASSQKNVGDRSGNTIYF. Full variable domain (remainder filled in from reference TRBV7-2 and TRBJ1-3): GAGVSQSPSNKVTEKGKDVELRCDPISGHTALYWYRQSLGQGLEFLIYFQGNSAPDKSGLPSDRFSAERTGGSVSTLTIQRTQQEDSAVYLCASSQKNVGDRSGNTIYFGEGSWLTVV.

The V and J genes are TRBV6-5 and TRBJ1-2, with no clear D. Germline lookup yields CDR1 MNHEY and CDR2 SVGAGI. V was cut by 4 bases and J by 4 bases, with 4 bases left in between. The CDR3 runs to 11 residues. CDR3 in DNA: TGTGCCAGCAGTTCGGGCTATGGCTACACCTTC. Translation gives CASSSGYGYTF.

The chain combines TRBV4-1 with TRBJ2-3; D unresolved. The germline gives CDR1 MGHRA, CDR2 YSYEKL. Trimming pared 0 bases from V and 2 bases from J, leaving 6 bases between. The CDR3 runs to 14 residues. CDR3 residues: CASSQDLTTDTQYF. The CDR3 nucleotides are TGCGCCAGCAGCCAAGATCTAACCACAGATACGCAGTATTTT.

The chain couples TRBV5-5 to TRBJ1-2; perhaps TRBD1 as D (6 bases). Trimming stripped 4 bases from V and 4 bases from J, with 14 bases between. Per the germline V gene, CDR1 is SGHKS and CDR2 is YYEKEE (reference sequence). CDR3 size: 14 residues. The CDR3 bases are TGTGCCAGCAGCCCGGACAGTGGGGGCTATGGCTACACCTTC. Translated: CASSPDSGGYGYTF.